Each of the 2 T cell receptor beta chains below was sequenced from the same sample in a study of regulatory T cells in long-lasting Graves disease. Specified time point: newly diagnosed GD, antithyroid drugs for less than 3 months. With RNA extracted from PBMCs as input, the TCR library was made. Arm-PCR with iRepertoire HTBI primers amplified the CDR3 regions for these TCR beta libraries. TCRdb analysed the multiplex PCR reads with MiXCR anew, one entry per CDR3 protein. The sample consists of around 360,000 distinct CDR3 sequences, roughly 16% of them appearing once. This sample also appeared in a second study, on T cells in Graves' hyperthyroidism and ophthalmopathy.

Sequenced material: peripheral blood mononuclear cells (PBMCs), taken at new diagnosis, from a patient treated with antithyroid drugs. The origin of the receptors is a woman between 18 and 29 years old with Graves disease.

This clonotype was counted many times. The chain employs TRBV10-3 and TRBJ2-6; D not resolved. This CDR3 is built from 16 residues. V shed 0 bases and J shed 2 bases, with 8 bases lying between them. Germline V gene lookup returns CDR1 ENHRY and CDR2 SYGVKD. This chain's CDR3 is CAISESTRAGANVLTF. The CDR3 DNA reads as TGTGCCATCAGTGAGTCGACAAGGGCTGGGGCCAACGTCCTGACTTTC.

The sample holds many counts of this clonotype. The chain combines TRBV6-1 with TRBJ2-1; 7 nucleotides match TRBD1. With 6 bases clipped from V and 8 bases from J, the junction kept 22 bases outside the gene matches. The germline V gene has CDR1 MNHNS and CDR2 SASEGT. The CDR3 runs 18 residues. CDR3 nucleotides: TGTGCCAGCAGCAGACTTCCAGATCACAGGGGATCAGGCGATGAGCAGTTCTTC. Its translation is CASSRLPDHRGSGDEQFF.